Listed here is a single TCR beta chain. Its antigen remains unidentified. Germline values: CDR1 MNHNS, CDR2 SASEGT. There are 11 residues in the CDR3. V lost 9 bases and J 2 bases, leaving 6 bases between the germline ends. This sample was taken from a study of T cell repertoires in cytomegalovirus infection. The study's findings and limits: Summed public TCR beta family frequency identified CMV carriers bearing the relevant HLA.

TCRdb called the reads again in MiXCR, with one record for every CDR3 protein. Of hundreds of thousands of distinct CDR3 sequences in the sample, 30% to 40% were seen once. This clonotype was sampled from a human donor in good health (CMV status not recorded). Some clones in this sample may be carry-over from other donors' samples. The specimen comprised cultured CD8+ T cells from PBMCs, sampled from culture after CMV antigen stimulation. The V gene is TRBV6-1, the J gene TRBJ2-3; D is ambiguous. The chain's CDR3 is CASYPTDTQYF. CDR3 coding DNA: TGTGCCAGTTATCCCACAGATACGCAGTATTTT.